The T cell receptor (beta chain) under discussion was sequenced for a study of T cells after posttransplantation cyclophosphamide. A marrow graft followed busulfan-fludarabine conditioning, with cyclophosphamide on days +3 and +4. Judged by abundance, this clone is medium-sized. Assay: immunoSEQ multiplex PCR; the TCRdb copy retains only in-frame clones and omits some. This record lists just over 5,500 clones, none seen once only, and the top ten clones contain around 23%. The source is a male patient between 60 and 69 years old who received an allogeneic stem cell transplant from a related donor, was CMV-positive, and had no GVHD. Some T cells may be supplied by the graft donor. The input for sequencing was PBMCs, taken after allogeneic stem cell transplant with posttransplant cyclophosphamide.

CDR3 bases: TGCGCCAGCAGCTTGGCTCCGCAGGGCCACACTGAAGCTTTCTTT. This translates into CASSLAPQGHTEAFF. V usage is TRBV5-1 and J usage is TRBJ1-1; tentatively, D is TRBD1 (5 bases). Trimming left V 0 bases short and J 3 bases short, with 12 bases between. Germline V gene sequence: CDR1 SGHRS, CDR2 YFSETQ. The CDR3 runs 15 residues.